The 16 T cell receptor beta chains reported below all come from one sample, sequenced in a study of cytomegalovirus exposure and HLA in healthy donors. The assay was immunoSEQ multiplex PCR, and TCRdb's table has in-frame clones only and misses some. The sample lists hundreds of thousands of clones, around 90% seen once, with around 3.1% in the top ten. Sequencing used PBMCs. The receptors shown here come from a young woman in good health and CMV-seronegative.

The chain recombines TRBV4-3 with TRBJ2-7, with 12 bases fitting TRBD2. Germline V gene sequence: CDR1 LGHNA, CDR2 YSLEER. With 8 bases clipped from V and 3 bases from J, the junction kept 8 bases outside the gene matches. The CDR3 covers 15 residues. The CDR3 bases are TGCGCCAGCTCTCGACTAGCGGGAGTGTTCTACGAGCAGTACTTC. The encoded protein is CASSRLAGVFYEQYF.

This chain connects TRBV6-5 to TRBJ2-7; D is ambiguous. Germline CDR1 is MNHEY and CDR2 is SVGAGI. V lost 5 bases and J 2 bases, leaving 13 bases between the germline ends. The CDR3 length is 14 residues. CDR3 in amino acids: CASSDNGDPYEQYF. For the CDR3, the DNA is TGTGCCAGCAGTGACAACGGCGACCCCTACGAGCAGTACTTC.

V is TRBV4-1 and J is TRBJ1-1; TRBD1 aligns across 8 bases. The V segment lost 1 base and the J segment 7 bases; nucleotides outside the gene matches: 2. The CDR3 has 13 residues. Looked up from germline, CDR1 is MGHRA and CDR2 is YSYEKL. As DNA, the CDR3 is TGCGCCAGCAGCCAAGCTGGGACAGGTGAAGCTTTCTTT. It translates to CASSQAGTGEAFF.

The chain employs TRBV5-6 and TRBJ1-2; 10 bases map to TRBD1. In germline, CDR1 is SGHDT, CDR2 YYEEEE. The J segment lost 7 bases and the V segment lost 1 base, leaving 7 bases of the junction unmatched. The CDR3 extends over 15 amino acids. CDR3 DNA sequence: TGTGCCAGCAGCTTGTCCGGGACAGGGGACGTTGGCTACACCTTC. This gives the protein CASSLSGTGDVGYTF.

The rearrangement joins TRBV28 to TRBJ1-5; D is possibly TRBD1 (5 bases). CDR3 length equals 14 residues. V was clipped by 2 bases and J by 4 bases, with 9 bases between them. Germline V gene sequence: CDR1 MDHEN, CDR2 SYDVKM. The CDR3 reads CASSLAGDNQPQHF. For the CDR3, the DNA is TGTGCCAGCAGTTTAGCGGGGGATAATCAGCCCCAGCATTTT.

The V call is TRBV7-2, the J call TRBJ2-7, with TRBD2 identical over 11 bases. The CDR3 is 15 residues long. The germline CDR1 and CDR2 sequences are SGHTA and FQGNSA. V lost 5 bases, J lost 2 bases, and 5 bases stayed unmatched. Here the CDR3 DNA reads TGTGCCAGCAGCCGCTCGACTAGCGGGACCTACGAGCAGTACTTC. Its protein is CASSRSTSGTYEQYF.

This clone appeared many times. The sample holds other DNA sequences that translate to the same CDR3. The rearrangement uses TRBV25-1 and TRBJ2-5; TRBD2 might be the D (6 bases). This CDR3 spans 16 amino acids. V dropped 3 bases and J dropped 2 bases, with 16 bases sitting between them. CDR1 and CDR2 (germline): MGHDK, SYGVNS. The CDR3 nucleotides read TGTGCCAGCAGTGAGTCGGGGACTGGGGGACAAGAGACCCAGTACTTC. Translation: CASSESGTGGQETQYF.

The rearrangement uses TRBV9 and TRBJ2-1; 8 bases map to TRBD2. With 3 bases clipped from V and 2 bases from J, the junction kept 7 bases outside the gene matches. The CDR3 runs to 16 residues. Germline lookup yields CDR1 SGDLS and CDR2 YYNGEE. This chain's CDR3 is CASSGTAGDTYNEQFF. The CDR3 DNA sequence: TGTGCCAGCAGCGGAACAGCGGGAGATACCTACAATGAGCAGTTCTTC.

The chain joins TRBV5-1 to TRBJ2-1; 10 positions match TRBD2. In germline, CDR1 is SGHRS, CDR2 YFSETQ. Trimming took 4 bases from V and 8 from J; bases not matched to a gene: 12. The CDR3 totals 16 residues. CDR3 sequence (DNA): TGCGCCAGCAGCCTGACCTTAGCGGGAGGTGGGTATGAGCAGTTCTTC. Amino acids: CASSLTLAGGGYEQFF.

This sequence joins TRBV15 and TRBJ2-5; no definite D call. Germline values: CDR1 LNHNV, CDR2 YYDKDF (reference sequence). This CDR3 is built from 13 residues. The V end lost 0 bases, the J end lost 3 bases, and 5 bases lay between the germline ends. As DNA, the CDR3 is TGTGCCACCAGCAGAGATAGAAAAGAGACCCAGTACTTC. It specifies CATSRDRKETQYF.

The chain links TRBV9 to TRBJ2-2; 8 bases align to TRBD1. CDR1 and CDR2 (germline): SGDLS, YYNGEE. J gave up 4 bases and V 3 bases, and 8 bases lay outside the gene matches. The CDR3 length is 16 residues. CDR3 region: CASSGQGRSSTGELFF. The CDR3 DNA is TGTGCCAGCAGCGGACAGGGGCGTTCGAGCACCGGGGAGCTGTTTTTT.

This clone came up once. The chain has TRBV21-1 and TRBJ2-5; TRBD1, the D gene given by the table, was not confirmed from the DNA. TRBV21-1 is noted as a pseudogene. This CDR3 comprises 18 residues. CDR3 sequence: CASRYSRDRGAHQETQYF. The CDR3 DNA reads as TGTGCCAGCAGGTATTCCCGGGACAGGGGGGCCCACCAAGAGACCCAGTACTTC.

This clone was detected only a few times. The chain has TRBV2 and TRBJ1-3; tentatively, D is TRBD1 (6 bases). V gave up 6 bases and J gave up 4 bases, with 16 bases separating them. CDR3 length equals 15 residues. The germline CDR1 and CDR2 sequences are SNHLY and FYNNEI. The CDR3 protein is CASSGGTGFGNTIYF. The CDR3 DNA reads as TGTGCCAGCAGCGGAGGAACAGGGTTCGGAAACACCATATATTTT.

This chain links TRBV11-2 with TRBJ2-7; 9 bases map to TRBD1. Germline V gene sequence: CDR1 SGHAT, CDR2 FQNNGV. The trim removed 1 base at V and 7 bases at J, leaving 14 bases unmatched. The CDR3 has 17 amino acids. The CDR3 region has the DNA TGTGCCAGCAGCTTAGTTTCGGGGACAGGGACCAGTTGGGAGCAGTACTTC. This codes for CASSLVSGTGTSWEQYF.

The chain has TRBV28 and TRBJ2-5; tentative D call: TRBD1 (6 bases). CDR1 and CDR2 from the germline V gene are MDHEN and SYDVKM. The CDR3 is made up of 14 amino acids. V gave up 3 bases and J gave up 2 bases, with 10 bases separating them. CDR3 sequence reads: CASSFIRGQETQYF. The CDR3 DNA follows: TGTGCCAGCAGTTTCATCAGGGGACAAGAGACCCAGTACTTC.

Comments on this clone: This specimen includes other DNA sequences encoding the same CDR3. The chain combines TRBV2 with TRBJ2-1, with D tentatively TRBD2 (6 bases). The CDR3 contains 15 residues. Germline values: CDR1 SNHLY, CDR2 FYNNEI. V lost 3 bases, J lost 0 bases, and 9 bases lay in between. The CDR3 DNA is TGTGCCAGCAGTGATAGCGGAAGCTCCTACAATGAGCAGTTCTTC. Amino acid sequence: CASSDSGSSYNEQFF.